This is a list of T cell receptor beta chains from one sample in a study of CD8 T cells in ankylosing spondylitis. One entry per CDR3 protein, called by TCRdb with MiXCR from the 5' RACE reads. The data hold 200,000 to 300,000 distinct CDR3 sequences, with roughly a tenth observed a single time. Sequencing input: blood, either unsorted or a sorted T cell fraction (not recorded which). These receptors were taken from a male donor with ankylosing spondylitis or in good health (not recorded which). CDR3s include the opening cysteine and the closing phenylalanine or tryptophan. D genes are given only for firm matches. Where a row states a size, it is once, few, many or the class of an expanded clone; other rows omit it.

d_gene: TRBD1
j_gene: TRBJ2-2
abundance: many
v_gene: TRBV5-1
CDR3aa: CASSLDRGQNTGELFF
CDR3nt: TGCGCCAGCAGCTTGGACAGGGGGCAGAACACCGGGGAGCTGTTTTTT

d_gene: TRBD1
j_gene: TRBJ2-2
abundance: many
v_gene: TRBV7-9
CDR3aa: CASSSRDRGQVGELFF
CDR3nt: TGTGCCAGCAGCTCCCGGGACAGGGGGCAGGTCGGGGAGCTGTTTTTT

d_gene: TRBD2
j_gene: TRBJ2-1
abundance: many
v_gene: TRBV20-1
CDR3aa: CSAGLAGGVGNEQFF
CDR3nt: TGCAGTGCGGGACTAGCGGGAGGAGTAGGCAATGAGCAGTTCTTC

d_gene: -
j_gene: TRBJ1-2
abundance: many
v_gene: TRBV12-3/TRBV12-4
CDR3aa: CASSNMGAGTF
CDR3nt: TGTGCCAGCAGCAATATGGGGGCCGGCACCTTC

d_gene: -
j_gene: TRBJ1-2
abundance: few
v_gene: TRBV7-2
CDR3aa: CASSVSRGPYGYTF
CDR3nt: TGTGCCAGCAGCGTATCGCGGGGCCCATATGGCTACACCTTC

d_gene: -
j_gene: TRBJ2-4
abundance: -
v_gene: TRBV3-1
CDR3aa: CASSETPTRNIQYF
CDR3nt: TGTGCCAGCAGCGAAACCCCCACAAGAAACATTCAGTACTTC

d_gene: -
j_gene: TRBJ2-5
abundance: few
v_gene: TRBV10-1
CDR3aa: CASSNGQETQYF
CDR3nt: TGCGCCAGCAGTAACGGCCAAGAGACCCAGTACTTC

d_gene: TRBD1
j_gene: TRBJ1-4
abundance: -
v_gene: TRBV7-9
CDR3aa: CASSRDSPYNEKLFF
CDR3nt: TGTGCCAGCAGCCGGGACAGTCCTTATAATGAAAAACTGTTTTTT

d_gene: -
j_gene: TRBJ2-1
abundance: -
v_gene: TRBV1
CDR3aa: CTSSLDTGGDNEQFF
CDR3nt: TGCACCAGCAGCTTAGACACAGGCGGAGACAATGAGCAGTTCTTC

d_gene: -
j_gene: TRBJ2-2
abundance: many
v_gene: TRBV27
CDR3aa: CASRTYLGTGELFF
CDR3nt: TGTGCCAGCAGAACCTACTTGGGCACCGGGGAGCTGTTTTTT

d_gene: -
j_gene: TRBJ2-2
abundance: many
v_gene: TRBV29-1
CDR3aa: CSTLQGEGTGELFF
CDR3nt: TGCAGCACCCTACAGGGAGAGGGTACCGGGGAGCTGTTTTTT

d_gene: -
j_gene: TRBJ2-1
abundance: many
v_gene: TRBV20-1
CDR3aa: CSARDTASPINEQFF
CDR3nt: TGCAGTGCTAGAGATACGGCTAGCCCCATCAATGAGCAGTTCTTC

d_gene: -
j_gene: TRBJ2-1
abundance: many
v_gene: TRBV12-3/TRBV12-4
CDR3aa: CASSLGRFNEQFF
CDR3nt: TGTGCCAGCAGCCTAGGGAGGTTCAATGAGCAGTTCTTC

d_gene: -
j_gene: TRBJ2-7
abundance: many
v_gene: TRBV20-1
CDR3aa: CSARIEQRTYEQYF
CDR3nt: TGCAGTGCTAGGATCGAACAGAGAACATACGAGCAGTACTTC

d_gene: -
j_gene: TRBJ2-7
abundance: many
v_gene: TRBV29-1
CDR3aa: CSVRDPSYEQYF
CDR3nt: TGCAGCGTTCGAGATCCGTCCTACGAGCAGTACTTC

d_gene: -
j_gene: TRBJ2-3
abundance: many
v_gene: TRBV11-2
CDR3aa: CASSLVGPGADTQYF
CDR3nt: TGTGCCAGCAGCTTAGTTGGACCGGGGGCAGATACGCAGTATTTT

d_gene: -
j_gene: TRBJ2-3
abundance: -
v_gene: TRBV25-1
CDR3aa: CASRRGTSTDTQYF
CDR3nt: TGTGCCAGCAGAAGGGGGACTAGCACAGATACGCAGTATTTT

d_gene: -
j_gene: TRBJ2-5
abundance: many
v_gene: TRBV5-1
CDR3aa: CASSLGDPLLETQYF
CDR3nt: TGCGCCAGCAGCTTGGGCGACCCCCTGTTGGAGACCCAGTACTTC

d_gene: -
j_gene: TRBJ1-1
abundance: many
v_gene: TRBV4-1
CDR3aa: CASSQDDPMNTEAFF
CDR3nt: TGCGCCAGCAGCCAAGATGATCCCATGAACACTGAAGCTTTCTTT

d_gene: -
j_gene: TRBJ1-6
abundance: many
v_gene: TRBV30
CDR3aa: CAWSRDRTGPLHF
CDR3nt: TGTGCCTGGAGCAGGGACCGCACCGGTCCCCTCCACTTT

d_gene: -
j_gene: TRBJ1-2
abundance: -
v_gene: TRBV7-8
CDR3aa: CASSLAVADLNGYTF
CDR3nt: TGTGCCAGCAGCTTAGCGGTGGCGGATTTAAATGGCTACACCTTC

d_gene: -
j_gene: TRBJ1-1
abundance: -
v_gene: TRBV29-1
CDR3aa: CSVVGGNTEAFF
CDR3nt: TGCAGCGTGGTAGGGGGGAACACTGAAGCTTTCTTT

d_gene: -
j_gene: TRBJ2-3
abundance: many
v_gene: TRBV24-1
CDR3aa: CATSPGTSFVTDTQYF
CDR3nt: TGTGCCACCAGCCCCGGGACATCCTTCGTCACAGATACGCAGTATTTT

d_gene: TRBD1
j_gene: TRBJ1-2
abundance: many
v_gene: TRBV12-3/TRBV12-4
CDR3aa: CASSFGQGTNYGYTF
CDR3nt: TGTGCCAGCAGTTTCGGACAGGGTACTAACTATGGCTACACCTTC

d_gene: -
j_gene: TRBJ2-4
abundance: few
v_gene: TRBV3-1
CDR3aa: CASSQQDIAKNIQYF
CDR3nt: TGTGCCAGCAGCCAACAGGACATAGCCAAAAACATTCAGTACTTC

d_gene: TRBD2
j_gene: TRBJ2-7
abundance: many
v_gene: TRBV5-1
CDR3aa: CASSLETGTSGEQYF
CDR3nt: TGCGCCAGCAGCTTGGAAACCGGGACTAGTGGCGAGCAGTACTTC

d_gene: TRBD1
j_gene: TRBJ1-1
abundance: many
v_gene: TRBV5-1
CDR3aa: CASSSRDRGGTEAFF
CDR3nt: TGCGCCAGCAGCTCCCGGGACAGGGGCGGCACTGAAGCTTTCTTT

d_gene: -
j_gene: TRBJ2-5
abundance: many
v_gene: TRBV20-1
CDR3aa: CSASQPTKGETQYF
CDR3nt: TGCAGTGCTAGTCAACCGACAAAGGGGGAGACCCAGTACTTC

d_gene: TRBD2
j_gene: TRBJ2-3
abundance: few
v_gene: TRBV7-9
CDR3aa: CASRAGLAGTIDTQYF
CDR3nt: TGTGCCAGCAGGGCGGGACTAGCGGGGACAATAGATACGCAGTATTTT

d_gene: -
j_gene: TRBJ2-1
abundance: many
v_gene: TRBV25-1
CDR3aa: CASSESGTSLYGNEQFF
CDR3nt: TGTGCCAGCAGTGAATCTGGGACATCCCTTTATGGCAATGAGCAGTTCTTC

d_gene: -
j_gene: TRBJ1-4
abundance: few
v_gene: TRBV4-2
CDR3aa: CASSQDGRNEKLFF
CDR3nt: TGTGCCAGCAGCCAAGATGGGCGTAATGAAAAACTGTTTTTT

d_gene: TRBD1
j_gene: TRBJ1-2
abundance: -
v_gene: TRBV6-1
CDR3aa: CASSQNGQGRTNYGYTF
CDR3nt: TGTGCCAGCAGTCAGAACGGACAGGGGCGAACTAACTATGGCTACACCTTC

d_gene: -
j_gene: TRBJ1-2
abundance: -
v_gene: TRBV18
CDR3aa: CASSPEPYYGYTF
CDR3nt: TGTGCCAGCTCACCAGAGCCCTACTATGGCTACACCTTC

d_gene: -
j_gene: TRBJ1-1
abundance: -
v_gene: TRBV7-6
CDR3aa: CASSPNMNTEAFF
CDR3nt: TGTGCCAGCAGCCCGAACATGAACACTGAAGCTTTCTTT

d_gene: TRBD2
j_gene: TRBJ2-1
abundance: many
v_gene: TRBV5-1
CDR3aa: CASSLGRGGGIYNEQFF
CDR3nt: TGCGCCAGCAGCTTGGGACGTGGCGGGGGGATCTACAATGAGCAGTTCTTC

d_gene: -
j_gene: TRBJ1-1
abundance: few
v_gene: TRBV7-9
CDR3aa: CASSLGDGTAKDTEAFF
CDR3nt: TGTGCCAGCAGCTTAGGGGATGGGACGGCAAAGGACACTGAAGCTTTCTTT

d_gene: -
j_gene: TRBJ2-7
abundance: many
v_gene: TRBV28
CDR3aa: CASSPLDRLKAYEQYF
CDR3nt: TGTGCCAGCAGTCCCCTCGACAGACTTAAGGCCTACGAGCAGTACTTC

d_gene: -
j_gene: TRBJ2-5
abundance: many
v_gene: TRBV20-1
CDR3aa: CSADPPMYQETQYF
CDR3nt: TGCAGTGCTGACCCCCCTATGTACCAAGAGACCCAGTACTTC

d_gene: -
j_gene: TRBJ2-2
abundance: many
v_gene: TRBV12-3/TRBV12-4
CDR3aa: CASSFSKSGPNTGELFF
CDR3nt: TGTGCCAGCAGTTTCTCCAAGAGCGGACCGAACACCGGGGAGCTGTTTTTT

d_gene: TRBD1
j_gene: TRBJ2-7
abundance: -
v_gene: TRBV7-9
CDR3aa: CASSLVGTGPYEQYF
CDR3nt: TGTGCCAGCAGCTTAGTCGGGACAGGGCCCTACGAGCAGTACTTC

d_gene: TRBD1
j_gene: TRBJ2-4
abundance: few
v_gene: TRBV25-1
CDR3aa: CASSVPGTGGNIQYF
CDR3nt: TGTGCCAGCAGTGTCCCCGGGACAGGGGGAAACATTCAGTACTTC

d_gene: -
j_gene: TRBJ2-3
abundance: -
v_gene: TRBV11-2
CDR3aa: CASSLAGVVTDTQYF
CDR3nt: TGTGCCAGCAGCTTAGCGGGAGTTGTCACAGATACGCAGTATTTT

d_gene: -
j_gene: TRBJ1-1
abundance: many
v_gene: TRBV20-1
CDR3aa: CSARYSMNTEAFF
CDR3nt: TGCAGTGCTCGCTACTCTATGAACACTGAAGCTTTCTTT

d_gene: TRBD2
j_gene: TRBJ2-3
abundance: many
v_gene: TRBV12-3/TRBV12-4
CDR3aa: CASSGGVADTQYF
CDR3nt: TGTGCCAGCAGTGGGGGGGTCGCAGATACGCAGTATTTT

d_gene: TRBD2
j_gene: TRBJ2-3
abundance: many
v_gene: TRBV15
CDR3aa: CATKGGVAGVSTDTQYF
CDR3nt: TGTGCCACCAAAGGCGGGGTAGCGGGAGTATCGACAGATACGCAGTATTTT

d_gene: -
j_gene: TRBJ2-5
abundance: many
v_gene: TRBV27
CDR3aa: CASSAMVQETQYF
CDR3nt: TGTGCCAGCAGTGCGATGGTCCAAGAGACCCAGTACTTC

d_gene: TRBD2
j_gene: TRBJ2-1
abundance: many
v_gene: TRBV29-1
CDR3aa: CSVDGLAGAARSYNEQFF
CDR3nt: TGCAGCGTTGACGGACTAGCGGGGGCCGCTCGTTCCTACAATGAGCAGTTCTTC

d_gene: TRBD1
j_gene: TRBJ2-1
abundance: -
v_gene: TRBV11-3
CDR3aa: CASSSYRGAQNEQFF
CDR3nt: TGTGCCAGCAGCTCGTACAGGGGAGCCCAAAATGAGCAGTTCTTC

d_gene: -
j_gene: TRBJ1-5
abundance: -
v_gene: TRBV30
CDR3aa: CAWSVQGGSNQPQHF
CDR3nt: TGTGCCTGGAGTGTACAGGGTGGGAGCAATCAGCCCCAGCATTTT

d_gene: TRBD2
j_gene: TRBJ2-5
abundance: many
v_gene: TRBV10-3
CDR3aa: CAISLTSGVLQETQYF
CDR3nt: TGTGCCATCAGCCTAACTAGCGGTGTGTTACAAGAGACCCAGTACTTC

d_gene: TRBD1
j_gene: TRBJ1-4
abundance: -
v_gene: TRBV7-9
CDR3aa: CASSPPGQGYEKLFF
CDR3nt: TGTGCCAGCAGCCCCCCGGGACAGGGGTATGAAAAACTGTTTTTT